Shown below are 23 T cell receptor beta chains from a single sample sequenced in a study of identical twins. TCRdb ran MiXCR on the 5' RACE reads and lists one entry per CDR3 protein. The sample contains 500,000 to 600,000 distinct CDR3 sequences, under 25% of which appear only once. The sample was also linked to a second study, of T cells expressing NK-cell markers.

The sequenced material came from CD4+ T cells sorted from blood. These receptors all stem from a woman between 18 and 30 years old in good health.

The chain recombines TRBV7-8 with TRBJ2-1; 7 nucleotides align to TRBD1. The length of the CDR3 is 19 residues. CDR1 is SGHVS, CDR2 FQNEAQ, per germline. Trimming at V came to 5 bases and at J to 0 bases, leaving 16 bases not matched to a gene. The CDR3 region has the DNA TGTGCCAGCAGCCTAGGGGACAGAATAATTCCGAGCTCCTACAATGAGCAGTTCTTC. As protein: CASSLGDRIIPSSYNEQFF. Full variable domain (missing parts from reference TRBV7-8 and TRBJ2-1): GAGVSQSPRYKVAKRGQDVALRCDPISGHVSLFWYQQALGQGPEFLTYFQNEAQLDKSGLPSDRFFAERPEGSVSTLKIQRTQQEDSAVYLCASSLGDRIIPSSYNEQFFGPGTRLTVL.

This clonotype was seen more than once but under ten times. The chain couples TRBV28 to TRBJ2-1; tentative D call: TRBD1 (7 bases). CDR3 length: 15 residues. V was pared by 6 bases and J by 1 base, with 13 bases between. Germline V gene lookup returns CDR1 MDHEN and CDR2 SYDVKM. The CDR3 sequence is CASSRRGVSYNEQFF. The CDR3 bases are TGTGCCAGCAGCCGCAGGGGGGTTTCCTACAATGAGCAGTTCTTC. The full variable domain, in which reference TRBV28 and TRBJ2-1 provide the parts outside the CDR3, is DVKVTQSSRYLVKRTGEKVFLECVQDMDHENMFWYRQDPGLGLRLIYFSYDVKMKEKGDIPEGYSVSREKKERFSLILESASTNQTSMYLCASSRRGVSYNEQFFGPGTRLTVL.

The chain joins TRBV5-1 to TRBJ1-2; D may be TRBD1 (6 bases). The CDR3 loop spans 15 amino acids. Germline V CDR1 and CDR2: SGHRS, YFSETQ. V was trimmed by 1 base and J by 6 bases, leaving 16 bases between them. As DNA, the CDR3 is TGCGCCAGCAGCTTGAATACAGGGAGGGTTGATGGCTACACCTTC. Translating gives CASSLNTGRVDGYTF.

The chain combines TRBV20-1 with TRBJ2-1; D call uncertain. The germline V and J ends were trimmed by 5 bases and 5 bases, with 4 bases remaining between them. CDR1 DFQATT and CDR2 SNEGSKA come from the germline V gene (reference sequence). CDR3 length equals 10 residues. The CDR3 nucleotides are TGCAGTGCTGAGAACAATGAGCAGTTCTTC. It translates to CSAENNEQFF.

The chain joins TRBV7-8 to TRBJ2-7; TRBD2 agrees at 8 bases. CDR3 length equals 14 residues. Per the germline V gene, CDR1 is SGHVS and CDR2 is FQNEAQ. The ends lost 5 bases at V and 6 bases at J; junction bases unmatched: 9. The CDR3 DNA reads TGTGCCAGCAGCCCCCCCGGACTAGCCCGCGAGCAGTACTTC. It codes for CASSPPGLAREQYF.

This clonotype was seen many times. The rearrangement uses TRBV27 and TRBJ2-3; 8 nucleotides match TRBD2. In germline, CDR1 is MNHEY, CDR2 SMNVEV (reference sequence). The CDR3 has 14 amino acids. With V trimmed by 2 bases and J by 4 bases, 2 bases remained unmatched. CDR3: CASSLRLASDTQYF. The CDR3 region has the DNA TGTGCCAGCAGTTTACGACTAGCGTCAGATACGCAGTATTTT.

This clonotype was seen a few times. CDR3 DNA sequence: TGTGCCAGCAGCCATCGCCAAAATGAGCAGTTCTTC. Translated: CASSHRQNEQFF. This rearrangement joins TRBV3-1 to TRBJ2-1; unclear D gene. From germline, CDR1 is LGHDT and CDR2 YNNKEL (reference sequence). V lost 3 bases to trimming and J lost 7 bases, with 7 bases between them. The CDR3 consists of 12 residues.

Remarks on this clonotype: This may be a read error, as it is one base from a much larger clone. J is TRBJ2-1 and V is TRBV29-1; D call uncertain. The V gene lost 8 bases and the J gene lost 1 base, with 9 bases spanning the gap. The CDR3 extends over 12 amino acids. The V gene's germline CDR1 is SQVTM and CDR2 ANQGSEA. CDR3 DNA: TGCAGCATTTCTAGGTCCTACAATGAGCAGTTCTTC. This gives the protein CSISRSYNEQFF.

The chain recombines TRBV2 with TRBJ2-1; possibly TRBD1 for D (6 bases). The germline gives CDR1 SNHLY, CDR2 FYNNEI. Trimming cost V 8 bases and J 7 bases, with 18 bases left between them. This CDR3 comprises 14 residues. CDR3 protein: CASVEGETRNEQFF. As DNA, the CDR3 is TGTGCCAGCGTTGAGGGGGAGACGAGGAATGAGCAGTTCTTC.

This clonotype occurred many times. The chain has TRBV29-1 and TRBJ2-2, with TRBD2 matching over 7 bases. From germline, CDR1 is SQVTM and CDR2 ANQGSEA. The length of the CDR3 is 13 residues. The junction had 3 bases not matched to a gene; V was cut back by 5 bases and J by 3 bases. The CDR3 nucleotides read TGCAGCGTTACGGGACTACACACCGGGGAGCTGTTTTTT. It specifies CSVTGLHTGELFF.

This clonotype was seen a handful of times. The chain is built from TRBV18 and TRBJ1-5; weak D call: TRBD1 (6 bases). The CDR3 contains 17 residues. CDR1 is KGHSH and CDR2 is LQKENI in the germline V gene. V was pared by 2 bases and J by 0 bases, with 14 bases between. CDR3 sequence: CASSPSTGFDSNQPQHF. The CDR3 region has the DNA TGTGCCAGCTCACCAAGCACAGGGTTCGATAGCAATCAGCCCCAGCATTTT.

This clonotype was seen repeatedly, ten times or more. V gene TRBV20-1 combines with J gene TRBJ2-7; D is undetermined. The CDR3 is 12 residues long. The germline V gene encodes CDR1 DFQATT and CDR2 SNEGSKA (reference sequence). Trimming left V 6 bases short and J 2 bases short, with 11 bases between. CDR3 protein: CSAIRPPYEQYF. The CDR3 DNA reads TGCAGTGCCATTAGACCACCCTACGAGCAGTACTTC.

This clonotype was detected a few times. The V gene is TRBV5-1, the J gene TRBJ2-5, with TRBD1 matching 7 bases. The CDR3 totals 14 residues. The V and J ends lost 4 bases and 5 bases, in that order; junction bases with no gene match: 8. CDR1 is SGHRS, CDR2 YFSETQ, per germline. CDR3 nucleotides: TGCGCCAGCAGCCGATCGCAGGGGGTTGAGACCCAGTACTTC. This codes for CASSRSQGVETQYF. Using reference TRBV5-1 and TRBJ2-5 for the parts outside the CDR3, the full variable domain is KAGVTQTPRYLIKTRGQQVTLSCSPISGHRSVSWYQQTPGQGLQFLFEYFSETQRNKGNFPGRFSGRQFSNSRSEMNVSTLELGDSALYLCASSRSQGVETQYFGPGTRLLVL.

V and J are TRBV10-1 and TRBJ2-2, with TRBD2 matching over 10 bases. The germline V gene encodes CDR1 WNHNN and CDR2 SYGVQD (reference sequence). This CDR3 region has 16 residues. The V segment lost 3 bases and the J segment 3 bases; nucleotides outside the gene matches: 4. The CDR3 coding sequence is TGCGCCAGCAGTGACGGTCTAGCGGGAGACACCGGGGAGCTGTTTTTT. The encoded protein is CASSDGLAGDTGELFF.

This clonotype was found a few times. The chain uses TRBV5-1 and TRBJ2-3; no definite D call. Germline loops: CDR1 SGHRS, CDR2 YFSETQ. The CDR3 runs 13 residues. V was clipped by 9 bases and J by 0 bases, with 11 bases between them. For the CDR3, the DNA is TGCGCCACTGGAGCCGAAAGCACAGATACGCAGTATTTT. Translating gives CATGAESTDTQYF.

This chain joins TRBV18 and TRBJ2-4, with D uncertain. The ends were cut back, 3 bases at V and 7 bases at J, with 13 bases in the middle. CDR1 and CDR2 from the germline V gene are KGHSH and LQKENI. The CDR3 runs 14 residues. For the CDR3, the DNA is TGTGCCAGCTCACCGATGGGCCGGTCGAACATTCAGTACTTC. This sequence encodes CASSPMGRSNIQYF.

The chain joins TRBV7-9 to TRBJ1-1, with a possible D match to TRBD1 (5 bases). This CDR3 is built from 12 residues. Germline V CDR1 and CDR2: SEHNR, FQNEAQ (reference sequence). Trimming took off 5 bases at V and 7 bases at J, with 11 bases between the two ends. This chain's CDR3 is CASSQIDSEAFF. The CDR3, as DNA: TGTGCCAGCAGCCAAATCGACAGTGAAGCTTTCTTT.

V and J are TRBV5-6 and TRBJ2-1; 9 bases map to TRBD2. Per germline, CDR1 SGHDT and CDR2 YYEEEE. After removal of 4 bases from V and 1 base from J, the junction contained 9 bases not matched to a gene. The CDR3 extends over 17 amino acids. DNA of the CDR3: TGTGCCAGCAGCCTCCTTGCGGGGGGGCAGTCCTACAATGAGCAGTTCTTC. It specifies CASSLLAGGQSYNEQFF.

The table lists this clonotype with a few counts. The chain has TRBV20-1 and TRBJ2-5, with D possibly being TRBD1 (7 bases). CDR1 and CDR2 (germline): DFQATT, SNEGSKA (reference sequence). Trimming stripped 6 bases from V and 5 bases from J, with 19 bases between. The CDR3 spans 14 residues. CDR3 DNA: TGCAGTGCCAAGACAGGGTTTGGGGGGGAGACCCAGTACTTC. This encodes CSAKTGFGGETQYF.

The sample holds a few counts of this clonotype. This chain's CDR3 is CASSRVGDRETQYF. CDR3 nucleotides: TGTGCCAGCAGCCGGGTGGGGGACAGGGAGACCCAGTACTTC. The chain recombines TRBV7-8 with TRBJ2-5; TRBD1 agrees at 8 bases. The junction had 7 bases not matched to a gene; V was cut back by 5 bases and J by 5 bases. Per germline, CDR1 SGHVS and CDR2 FQNEAQ. This CDR3 has 14 residues. The full variable domain, rest sourced from reference TRBV7-8 and TRBJ2-5, is GAGVSQSPRYKVAKRGQDVALRCDPISGHVSLFWYQQALGQGPEFLTYFQNEAQLDKSGLPSDRFFAERPEGSVSTLKIQRTQQEDSAVYLCASSRVGDRETQYFGPGTRLLVL.

V usage is TRBV12-3 or TRBV12-4 and J usage is TRBJ2-5; TRBD1 matches 10 bases. This CDR3 has 19 amino acids. Trimming cost V 5 bases and J 4 bases; bases outside gene matches: 19. The DNA of the CDR3 is TGTGCCAGCAGTCGGCGACAGGGGGCAACTCTTCCTCTAGGAGAGACCCAGTACTTC. It encodes CASSRRQGATLPLGETQYF.

V and J are TRBV20-1 and TRBJ1-4; D is ambiguous. V dropped 3 bases and J dropped 3 bases, with 8 bases sitting between them. The CDR3 runs to 13 residues. Germline V lookup: CDR1 DFQATT, CDR2 SNEGSKA (reference sequence). CDR3 coding DNA: TGCAGTGCTAGGCGGACGGCTAATGAAAAACTGTTTTTT. Protein product: CSARRTANEKLFF.

The CDR3 DNA reads as TGCAGTGCTAGAGAGCGGTCTAGGCGGTACAATGAGCAGTTCTTC. This sequence encodes CSARERSRRYNEQFF. The V call is TRBV20-1, the J call TRBJ2-1; D is uncertain. This CDR3 is 15 amino acids long. V gave up 0 bases and J gave up 4 bases, with 13 bases separating them. In germline, CDR1 is DFQATT, CDR2 SNEGSKA (reference sequence).